This TCR beta chain was sequenced in a study of radiation and T cells in renal cell carcinoma (dated by TCRdb to between 2020 and 2021). Background on the whole study: Samples came from a clinical trial, in which primary renal cell carcinomas received 15 Gy stereotactic body radiation therapy followed by nephrectomy 4 weeks later. In total, 50 to 60 samples, comprising around 25 tumors and around 27 peripheral blood samples, were subjected to TCR beta sequencing. Across all 50 or so samples, under 4,500,000 unique CDR3 nucleotide sequences, encoding roughly 3 million unique CDR3 amino acid sequences, were identified. Results the study describes overall, beyond this receptor: Because pretreatment tumor biopsies were not available, the baseline intratumoral presence of clonotypes could not be determined. In blood, the top tumor clonotypes increased from baseline to 2 weeks after radiation and then shrank by 4 weeks, which suggests a temporary expansion of tumor-resident clones. The single-armed trial design could not address effects of radiation dose or scheduling on the TCR repertoire. Dynamics of the blood repertoire were not tracked past 4 weeks after treatment.

Points on this clone: Its specific antigen is unknown. No base qualities exist here, and no much larger clone lies one base off it.

V loses 7 bases of germline sequence and J loses 3 bases, and the interval between the two ends is 13 bases. The CDR3 numbers 13 residues from cysteine through phenylalanine. The only DNA kept is the CDR3, 39 bases in frame from the first base. According to the germline V gene, CDR1 reads ENHRY and CDR2 reads SYGVKD. TCR beta libraries were generated from genomic DNA with the immunoSEQ kit, following the manufacturer's recommendations. For library preparation, a first multiplex PCR was performed with proprietary primers, followed by a second PCR in which unique barcodes were added, and bead cleanups were performed after each round. A positive control reaction and a negative control reaction, both provided in the kit, were run with every batch of samples. The final libraries underwent checking on an Agilent 4200 TapeStation D1000 ScreenTape, volumetric pooling, and quantification by qPCR. An Illumina NextSeq500 fitted with a MidOutput 150-cycle cartridge performed the sequencing, running 156 Read1 cycles and 15 Index1 cycles with the kit's custom primers. The pooled library was loaded at about 1 pM with approximately 20% PhiX control spiked in. From the authors' description of their analysis: Vendor-processed data were analyzed in R, with a clonotype defined as all T cells sharing the same CDR3 nucleotide sequence. In the clone abundance analyses, frequencies were normalized to the 10,000 most abundant clones in each sample. Before analysis, public T cell clones were removed, and these numbered fewer than six per sample on average. Tumor-enriched and baseline blood-enriched clonotypes were defined by at least a 32-fold difference in abundance between compartments. Clonotypes expanded or contracted between blood time points were identified with a beta-binomial differential abundance model. Tumor-blood repertoire similarity was measured with the Baroni-Urbani and Buser coefficient, and group comparisons used two-tailed Wilcoxon tests in R. The clones in this table, taken by TCRdb from immuneACCESS, are in-frame only. Not every clone is retained; where verified, under half of the shortfall comes from an unresolved V gene, and the cause of the rest is unknown. V and J calls plus clone size are reproduced from that table; the DNA served to infer D and trimming. In all, the sample holds roughly 120,000 clones, and roughly 77% of those were seen once. Together, the top ten hold 1.5% to 2% of the sample.

Interpreted using the paper, the time point label stands for: blood 2 weeks post-SBRT. Sample treatment or condition, as interpreted from the label and publication: 15 Gy SBRT to primary tumor, nephrectomy 4 weeks later. To follow tumor-enriched clonotypes, serial peripheral blood was collected from radiation-treated patients at baseline and at 2 weeks and 4 weeks after SBRT. Every patient's renal cell carcinoma showed clear cell pathology. Genomic DNA for TCR sequencing was prepared using the QIAamp DNA Blood Mini Kit (Qiagen). Only samples passing all quality control checks were included in the analyses.

The sequence is built from TRBV10-3 and TRBJ2-7; TRBD2 is possibly the D segment (5 matching bases). Sequences were derived from blood, sampled from a patient whose treatment included radiotherapy and nephrectomy. The sequence came from a woman aged 55-70 years with renal cell carcinoma. The CDR3 region has the sequence CAIMGPEGYEQYF. The DNA reads TGTGCCATCATGGGCCCAGAGGGCTACGAGCAGTACTTC.